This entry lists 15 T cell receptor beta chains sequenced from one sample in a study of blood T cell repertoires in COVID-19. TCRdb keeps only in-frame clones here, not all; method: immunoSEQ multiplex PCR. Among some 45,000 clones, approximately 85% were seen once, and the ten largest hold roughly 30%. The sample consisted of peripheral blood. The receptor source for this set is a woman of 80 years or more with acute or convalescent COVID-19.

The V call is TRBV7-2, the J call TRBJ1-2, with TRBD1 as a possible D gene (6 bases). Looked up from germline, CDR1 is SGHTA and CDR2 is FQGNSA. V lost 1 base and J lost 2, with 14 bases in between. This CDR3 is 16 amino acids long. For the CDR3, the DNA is TGTGCCAGCAGCTTAGACCTGGGGGCCCAAAACTATGGCTACACCTTC. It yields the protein CASSLDLGAQNYGYTF.

CDR3 sequence: CASTLQGGRGANVLTF. The CDR3 coding sequence is TGTGCCAGCACTCTTCAGGGTGGTCGGGGGGCCAACGTCCTGACTTTC. The gene calls are TRBV7-9 and TRBJ2-6; TRBD1 is a possible D gene (5 bases). Looked up from germline, CDR1 is SEHNR and CDR2 is FQNEAQ (reference sequence). The germline V and J ends were trimmed by 7 bases and 4 bases, with 17 bases remaining between them. The CDR3 contains 16 residues.

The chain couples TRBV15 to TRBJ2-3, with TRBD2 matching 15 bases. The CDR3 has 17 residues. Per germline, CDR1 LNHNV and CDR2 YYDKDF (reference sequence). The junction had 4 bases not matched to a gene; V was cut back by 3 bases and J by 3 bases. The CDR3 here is CATSSGLAGGGTDTQYF. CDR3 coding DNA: TGTGCCACCAGCAGCGGACTAGCGGGAGGGGGGACAGATACGCAGTATTTT.

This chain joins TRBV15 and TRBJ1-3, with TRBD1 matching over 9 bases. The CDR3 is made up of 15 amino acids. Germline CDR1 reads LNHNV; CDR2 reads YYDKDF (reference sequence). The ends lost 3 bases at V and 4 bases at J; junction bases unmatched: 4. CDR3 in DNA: TGTGCCACCAGCAGGGGACAGGGTGAGGGAAACACCATATATTTT. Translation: CATSRGQGEGNTIYF.

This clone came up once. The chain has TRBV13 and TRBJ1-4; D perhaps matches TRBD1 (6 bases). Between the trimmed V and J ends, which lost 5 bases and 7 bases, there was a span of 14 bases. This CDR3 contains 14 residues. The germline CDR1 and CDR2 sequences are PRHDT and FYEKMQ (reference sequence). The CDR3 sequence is CASSPGGAGEKLFF. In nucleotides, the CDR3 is TGTGCCAGCAGCCCGGGGGGGGCCGGTGAAAAACTGTTTTTT.

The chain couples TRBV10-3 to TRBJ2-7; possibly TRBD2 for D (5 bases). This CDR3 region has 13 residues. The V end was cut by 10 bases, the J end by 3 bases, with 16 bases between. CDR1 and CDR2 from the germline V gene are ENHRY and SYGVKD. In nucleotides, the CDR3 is TGTGCCACCACCCAGCGGACCAACTACGAGCAGTACTTC. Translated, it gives CATTQRTNYEQYF.

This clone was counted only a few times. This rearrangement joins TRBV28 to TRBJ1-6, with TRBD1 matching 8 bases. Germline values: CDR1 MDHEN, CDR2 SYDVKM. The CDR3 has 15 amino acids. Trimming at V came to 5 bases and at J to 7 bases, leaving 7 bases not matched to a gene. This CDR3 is CASSPQDRDNSPLHF. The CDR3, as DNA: TGTGCCAGCAGTCCCCAGGACAGGGACAATTCACCCCTCCACTTT.

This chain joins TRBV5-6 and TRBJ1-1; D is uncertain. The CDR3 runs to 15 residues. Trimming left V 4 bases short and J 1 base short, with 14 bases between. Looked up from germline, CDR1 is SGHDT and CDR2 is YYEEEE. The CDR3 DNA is TGTGCCAGCAGCGGGCGGAGGAGGGCGAACACTGAAGCTTTCTTT. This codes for CASSGRRRANTEAFF.

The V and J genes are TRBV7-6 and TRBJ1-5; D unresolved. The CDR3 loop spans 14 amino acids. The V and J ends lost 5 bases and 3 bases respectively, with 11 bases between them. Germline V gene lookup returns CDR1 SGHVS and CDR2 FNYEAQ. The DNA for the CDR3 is TGTGCCAGCAGCGTCTCGGACTACAATCAGCCCCAGCATTTT. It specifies CASSVSDYNQPQHF. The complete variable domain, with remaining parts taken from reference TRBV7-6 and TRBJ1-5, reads GAGVSQSPRYKVTKRGQDVALRCDPISGHVSLYWYRQALGQGPEFLTYFNYEAQQDKSGLPNDRFSAERPEGSISTLTIQRTEQRDSAMYRCASSVSDYNQPQHFGDGTRLSIL.

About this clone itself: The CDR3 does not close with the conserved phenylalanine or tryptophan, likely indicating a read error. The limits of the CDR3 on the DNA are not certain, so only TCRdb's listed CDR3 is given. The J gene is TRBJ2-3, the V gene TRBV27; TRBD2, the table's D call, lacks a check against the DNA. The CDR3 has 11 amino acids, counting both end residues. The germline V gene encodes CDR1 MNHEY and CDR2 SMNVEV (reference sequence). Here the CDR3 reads CASSSPMGGVP.

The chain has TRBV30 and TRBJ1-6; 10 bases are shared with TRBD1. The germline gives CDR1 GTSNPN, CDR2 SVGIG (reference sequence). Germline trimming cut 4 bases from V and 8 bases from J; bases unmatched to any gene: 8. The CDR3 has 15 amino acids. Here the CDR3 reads CAWTQGQGMYSPLHF. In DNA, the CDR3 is TGTGCCTGGACGCAGGGACAGGGGATGTATTCACCCCTCCACTTT. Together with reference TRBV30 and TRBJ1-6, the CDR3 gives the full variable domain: SQTIHQWPATLVQPVGSPLSLECTVEGTSNPNLYWYRQAAGRGLQLLFYSVGIGQISSEVPQNLSASRPQDRQFILSSKKLLLSDSGFYLCAWTQGQGMYSPLHFGNGTRLTVT.

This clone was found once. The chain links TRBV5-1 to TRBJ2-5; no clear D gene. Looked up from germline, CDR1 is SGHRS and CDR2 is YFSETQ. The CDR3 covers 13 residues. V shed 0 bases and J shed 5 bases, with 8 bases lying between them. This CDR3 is CASSLVVEETQYF. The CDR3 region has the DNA TGCGCCAGCAGCTTGGTGGTCGAGGAGACCCAGTACTTC.

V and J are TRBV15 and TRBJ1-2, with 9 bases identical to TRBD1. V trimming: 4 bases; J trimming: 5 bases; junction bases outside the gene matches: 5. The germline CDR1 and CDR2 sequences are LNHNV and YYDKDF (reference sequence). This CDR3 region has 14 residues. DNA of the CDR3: TGTGCCACCAGCATGGGGACAGGGTTTTATGGCTACACCTTC. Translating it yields CATSMGTGFYGYTF.

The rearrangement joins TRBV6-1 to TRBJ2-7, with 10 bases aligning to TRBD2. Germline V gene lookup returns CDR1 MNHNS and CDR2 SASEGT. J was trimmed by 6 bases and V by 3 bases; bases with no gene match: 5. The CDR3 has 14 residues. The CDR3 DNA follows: TGTGCCAGCAGTGACGCGGGACTAGCGATCGAGCAGTACTTC. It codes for CASSDAGLAIEQYF.

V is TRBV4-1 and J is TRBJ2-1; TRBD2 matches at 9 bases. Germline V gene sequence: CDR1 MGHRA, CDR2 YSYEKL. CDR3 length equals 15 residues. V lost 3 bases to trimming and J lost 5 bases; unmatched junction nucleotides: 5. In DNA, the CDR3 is TGCGCCAGCAGCCAGTGGCTAGCGGGACACAATGAGCAGTTCTTC. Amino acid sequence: CASSQWLAGHNEQFF.